This T cell receptor (beta chain) emerged from a study of spatial heterogeneity in lung cancer. TCRdb independently ran MiXCR on the 5' RACE reads; one entry per CDR3 protein. The table lists under 100,000 distinct CDR3 sequences, under 9% of them singletons. With 4 bases clipped from V and 5 bases from J, the junction kept 7 bases outside the gene matches. This CDR3 has 13 residues. CDR1 is SQVTM and CDR2 is ANQGSEA in the germline V gene. Time point specified: sample taken at primary tumor resection. Material for sequencing was whole RNA from tumor, nontumor lung or frozen PBMC, left unsorted. Sequencing used PBMCs, obtained at surgery. This rearrangement joins TRBV29-1 to TRBJ1-1; 7 nucleotides align to TRBD1. This clonotype was sampled from a male donor with early-stage non-small cell lung cancer. The CDR3: CSVGYRGRTEAFF. Here the CDR3 DNA reads TGCAGCGTTGGATACAGGGGCAGGACTGAAGCTTTCTTT.